The clone carrying this TCR beta chain came up many times. Its target is unknown. Researchers made TCR beta libraries by using iRepertoire HTBI primers and running Arm-PCR on CDR3 regions. TCRdb itself ran the multiplex PCR reads through MiXCR, one entry per CDR3 protein. The data show 450,000 to 700,000 distinct CDR3 sequences, about 13% seen once. Germline assignment: CDR1 DFQATT and CDR2 SNEGSKA (reference sequence). The CDR3 length is 12 residues. The V gene lost 0 bases and the J gene lost 3 bases, with 4 bases spanning the gap. Time point of the sample: newly diagnosed GD, antithyroid drugs for less than 3 months. PBMC RNA served as the TCR library source. The data originate from a study of regulatory T cells in long-lasting Graves disease. Findings of the study overall: New patients shared 750 to 1,000 public clonotypes, fewer than the approximately 3,000 shared by persistent patients.

Another study also made use of these data, one on T cells in Graves' hyperthyroidism and ophthalmopathy. That report notes: The TCR CDR3 was amplified in a first-round RT-PCR using the HTBI primer set.

The sequences come from peripheral blood mononuclear cells (PBMCs), collected at new diagnosis, from a patient treated with antithyroid drugs. This clonotype was sampled from a man younger than 40 with Graves disease. The chain uses TRBV20-1 and TRBJ2-3, with unresolved D. The DNA of the CDR3 is TGCAGTGCTAGAGAGAGGACAGATACGCAGTATTTT. Protein sequence: CSARERTDTQYF.